This T cell receptor (beta chain) stems from a study of CD8+ T cells in alopecia areata. cDNA serving as the sequencing template came from extracted, reverse transcribed RNA. Profiled with immunoSEQ multiplex PCR; TCRdb holds only in-frame clones, not every one. The profile covers about 190,000 clones, with 50% to 60% appearing a single time and approximately 0.7% taken by the ten largest. Treatment reported: oral pan-JAK inhibitor, 5-10 mg twice daily. As part of sample collection, lesional scalp punch biopsies and peripheral blood were taken from alopecia areata patients. The V and J ends lost 4 bases and 4 bases respectively, with 13 bases between them. Germline lookup yields CDR1 GTSNPN and CDR2 SVGIG (reference sequence). CDR3 size: 13 residues.

This specimen consisted of CD4+ T cells sorted from blood, obtained at week 4, from a patient treated with tofacitinib. This chain joins TRBV30 and TRBJ1-2; TRBD1 might be the D (5 bases). The clonotype was recovered from a human donor with alopecia areata. CDR3 in DNA: TGTGCCTGGACAGGGCCCCTACTCTATGGCTACACCTTC. It is translated as CAWTGPLLYGYTF.